This T cell receptor (beta chain) was captured in a study of T cell responses to AZD1222 COVID-19 vaccine. In the study overall: Pooled samples include second doses given at about 4 or 12 weeks.

Clones were read by immunoSEQ multiplex PCR, and TCRdb kept only the in-frame ones, dropping some. Among around 96,000 clones listed, roughly 84% were seen once. V gave up 5 bases and J gave up 2 bases, with 10 bases separating them. Germline V gene data show CDR1 as SNHLY and CDR2 as FYNNEI. The CDR3 spans 14 residues. The study's findings and limits: Spike-spanning, vaccine-associated CD4 TCRs were dominant at 160-218 and 743-854. Among the donors, most were white British and more were female, and clonal diversity was possibly underestimated.

On this clone itself: The antigen remains undetermined.

The specimen was peripheral blood, collected on day 0 of AZD1222 vaccination. This clonotype was obtained from an adult in good health. The V gene is TRBV2, the J gene TRBJ1-5, with D possibly matching TRBD1 (5 bases). DNA of the CDR3: TGTGCCAGCAGTCTGGGGACGGGCAATCAGCCCCAGCATTTT. This translates into CASSLGTGNQPQHF.